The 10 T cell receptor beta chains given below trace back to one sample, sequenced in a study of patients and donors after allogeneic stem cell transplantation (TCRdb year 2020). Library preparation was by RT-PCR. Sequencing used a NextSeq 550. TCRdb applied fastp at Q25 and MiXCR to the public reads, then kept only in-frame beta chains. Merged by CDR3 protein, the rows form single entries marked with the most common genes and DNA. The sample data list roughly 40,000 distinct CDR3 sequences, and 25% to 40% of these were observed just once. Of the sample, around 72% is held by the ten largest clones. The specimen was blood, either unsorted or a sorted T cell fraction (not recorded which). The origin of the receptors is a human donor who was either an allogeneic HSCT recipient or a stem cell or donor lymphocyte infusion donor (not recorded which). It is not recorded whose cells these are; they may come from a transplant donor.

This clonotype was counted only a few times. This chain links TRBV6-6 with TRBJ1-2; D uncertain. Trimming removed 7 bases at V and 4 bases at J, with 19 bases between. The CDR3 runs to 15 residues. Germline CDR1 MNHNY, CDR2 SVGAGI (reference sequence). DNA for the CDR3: TGTGCCAGCACCAAAGGCCCCGGACGGCCCTATGGCTACACCTTC. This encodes CASTKGPGRPYGYTF.

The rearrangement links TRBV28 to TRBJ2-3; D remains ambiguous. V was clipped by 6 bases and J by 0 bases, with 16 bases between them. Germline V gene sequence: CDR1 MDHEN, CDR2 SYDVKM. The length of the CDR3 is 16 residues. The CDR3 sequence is CASRYYRTASTDTQYF. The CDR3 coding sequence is TGTGCCAGCAGGTACTACCGGACGGCTAGCACAGATACGCAGTATTTT.

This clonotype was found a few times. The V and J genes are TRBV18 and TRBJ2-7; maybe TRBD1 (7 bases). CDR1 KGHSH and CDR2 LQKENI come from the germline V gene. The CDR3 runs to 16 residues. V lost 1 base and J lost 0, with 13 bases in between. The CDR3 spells CASSPLSGGSSYEQYF. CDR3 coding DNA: TGTGCCAGCTCACCACTGTCAGGGGGGAGCTCCTACGAGCAGTACTTC.

CDR3 amino acids: CASSYPRTGWRNTIYF. The CDR3 bases are TGTGCCAGCAGTTATCCCAGGACAGGGTGGCGGAACACCATATATTTT. The gene calls are TRBV9 and TRBJ1-3; TRBD1 aligns across 8 bases. The CDR3 consists of 16 residues. CDR1 is SGDLS, CDR2 YYNGEE, per germline. The J segment lost 7 bases and the V segment lost 5 bases, leaving 14 bases of the junction unmatched.

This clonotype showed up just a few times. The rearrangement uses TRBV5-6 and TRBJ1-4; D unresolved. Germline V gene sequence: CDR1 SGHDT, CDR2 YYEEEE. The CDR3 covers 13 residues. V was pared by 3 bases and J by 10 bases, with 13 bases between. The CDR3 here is CASSWKRRGKLFF. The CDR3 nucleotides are TGTGCCAGCAGCTGGAAAAGGCGGGGAAAACTGTTTTTT.

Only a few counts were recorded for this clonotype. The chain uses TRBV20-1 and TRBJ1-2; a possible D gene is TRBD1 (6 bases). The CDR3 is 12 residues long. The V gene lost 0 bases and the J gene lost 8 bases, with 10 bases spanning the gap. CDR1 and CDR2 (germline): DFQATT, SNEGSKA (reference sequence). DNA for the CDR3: TGCAGTGCTAGAGAGGACAGTAACGGCTACACCTTC. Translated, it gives CSAREDSNGYTF.

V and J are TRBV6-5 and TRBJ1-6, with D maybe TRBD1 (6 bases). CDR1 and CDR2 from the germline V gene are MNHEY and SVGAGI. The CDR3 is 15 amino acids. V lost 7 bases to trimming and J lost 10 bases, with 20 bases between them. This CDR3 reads CASTHEKQGGSPLHF. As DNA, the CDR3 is TGTGCCAGCACCCACGAGAAACAGGGAGGCTCACCCCTCCACTTT.

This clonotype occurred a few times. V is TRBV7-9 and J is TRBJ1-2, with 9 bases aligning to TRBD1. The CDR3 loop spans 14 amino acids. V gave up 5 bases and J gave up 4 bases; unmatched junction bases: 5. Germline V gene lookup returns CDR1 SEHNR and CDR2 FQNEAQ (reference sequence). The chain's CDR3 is CASSPGQGTYGYTF. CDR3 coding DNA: TGTGCCAGCAGCCCCGGACAGGGGACCTATGGCTACACCTTC.

The CDR3 DNA reads TGTGCCACCAGCAGAGACAGTAACACTGAAGCTTTCTTT. This translates into CATSRDSNTEAFF. The rearrangement joins TRBV15 to TRBJ1-1, with D uncertain. The V and J ends lost 0 bases and 2 bases respectively, with 4 bases between them. Germline lookup yields CDR1 LNHNV and CDR2 YYDKDF (reference sequence). This CDR3 contains 13 residues.

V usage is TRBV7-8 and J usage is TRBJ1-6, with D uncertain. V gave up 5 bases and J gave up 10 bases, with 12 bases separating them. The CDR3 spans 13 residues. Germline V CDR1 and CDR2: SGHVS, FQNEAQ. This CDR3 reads CASSQNTRSPLHF. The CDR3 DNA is TGTGCCAGCAGCCAGAATACAAGGTCACCCCTCCACTTT.